Presented here are 2 T cell receptor beta chains from one specimen sequenced in a study of regulatory T cells in long-lasting Graves disease. This sample's time point: newly diagnosed GD, antithyroid drugs for less than 3 months. PBMCs provided the RNA from which the TCR library was made. Arm-PCR of CDR3 regions and iRepertoire HTBI primers were the basis on which TCR beta libraries were built. TCRdb called the multiplex PCR reads again in MiXCR, with one record for every CDR3 protein. Of about 200,000 distinct CDR3 sequences listed, roughly a fifth were seen once; the top ten hold about 11%. These data also featured in a second study, about T cells in Graves' hyperthyroidism and ophthalmopathy.

The specimen comprised peripheral blood mononuclear cells (PBMCs), sampled at new diagnosis, from a patient treated with antithyroid drugs. These TCRs come from a woman aged 30 to 39 with Graves disease.

There are many counts of this clonotype. The gene calls are TRBV15 and TRBJ2-3; TRBD2 might be the D (5 bases). Germline-derived CDR1 and CDR2 are LNHNV and YYDKDF (reference sequence). With 6 bases removed from V and 0 bases from J, the gap between germline ends came to 10 bases. This CDR3 has 14 residues. The CDR3 spells CATSRTASTDTQYF. CDR3 sequence (DNA): TGTGCCACCAGTCGGACTGCAAGCACAGATACGCAGTATTTT.

This clonotype was observed at least ten times. The chain couples TRBV24-1 to TRBJ2-1, with 14 nucleotides matching TRBD2. Germline assignment: CDR1 KGHDR and CDR2 SFDVKD. J was trimmed by 2 bases and V by 4 bases; bases with no gene match: 6. There are 18 residues in the CDR3. The CDR3 nucleotides are TGTGCCACCAGTGACCGGGGGACTAGCGGGAGTCCCTACAATGAGCAGTTCTTC. The encoded protein is CATSDRGTSGSPYNEQFF.